These 5 T cell receptor beta chains came from one sample sequenced in a study of control samples from healthy donors and cancer patients (TCRdb year 2020). The library was obtained by the immunoSEQ multiplex PCR assay. TCRdb mirrors the immuneACCESS table, restricted to in-frame sequences. Some clones are absent from its copies; in checked studies, under half trace to an unresolved V gene, and the reason for the others is unknown. The sample table holds about 410,000 clones, of which around 90% were seen once. The ten most abundant clones make up around 6.4% of the sample. The sample comprised PBMCs. Receptors originate from a man between 40 and 49 years old with head and neck cancer.

This sequence joins TRBV3-1 (or the pseudogene TRBV3-2) and TRBJ2-1; 9 bases agree with TRBD2. With V trimmed by 1 base and J by 0 bases, 10 bases remained unmatched. The CDR3 has 19 amino acids. Germline V gives CDR1 LGHDT, CDR2 YNNKEL (reference sequence). The CDR3 here is CASSQGISGSWDSYNEQFF. The DNA of the CDR3 is TGTGCCAGCAGCCAAGGGATTAGCGGGAGCTGGGACTCCTACAATGAGCAGTTCTTC.

With respect to this clone: Other DNA sequences in this sample translate to the same CDR3. The J gene is TRBJ1-1, the V gene TRBV5-1; no reliable D call. Between the trimmed V and J ends, which lost 0 bases and 1 base, there was a span of 7 bases. The germline V gene has CDR1 SGHRS and CDR2 YFSETQ. The CDR3 extends over 14 amino acids. CDR3 residues: CASSLVAENTEAFF. The CDR3 DNA sequence: TGCGCCAGCAGCTTGGTGGCAGAGAACACTGAAGCTTTCTTT.

This clone was seen only once. The J gene is TRBJ2-7, the V gene TRBV7-2; D may be TRBD1 or TRBD2 (5 bases each). Germline V gene lookup returns CDR1 SGHTA and CDR2 FQGNSA. The CDR3 totals 13 residues. V dropped 5 bases and J dropped 7 bases, with 15 bases sitting between them. The CDR3 coding sequence is TGTGCCAGCAGCCCAGGGACCGCTCGGGAGCAGTACTTC. Its protein is CASSPGTAREQYF.

This clone was seen only once. The gene calls are TRBV5-1 and TRBJ2-4; 7 nucleotides agree with TRBD1. V trimming: 3 bases; J trimming: 6 bases; junction bases outside the gene matches: 6. CDR3 length: 14 amino acids. The germline gives CDR1 SGHRS, CDR2 YFSETQ. The CDR3 reads CASSYNRGANIQYF. DNA of the CDR3: TGCGCCAGCAGCTACAACAGGGGTGCAAACATTCAGTACTTC. The whole variable domain, remainder taken from reference TRBV5-1 and TRBJ2-4, is KAGVTQTPRYLIKTRGQQVTLSCSPISGHRSVSWYQQTPGQGLQFLFEYFSETQRNKGNFPGRFSGRQFSNSRSEMNVSTLELGDSALYLCASSYNRGANIQYFGAGTRLSVL.

CDR3 bases: TGCGCCAGCAGCCAAGGGGTCTGGAACACCGGGGAGCTGTTTTTT. Protein: CASSQGVWNTGELFF. The chain has TRBV4-3 and TRBJ2-2; D unclear. Trimming removed 1 base at V and 1 base at J, with 7 bases between. Germline V gene data show CDR1 as LGHNA and CDR2 as YSLEER. The CDR3 loop spans 15 amino acids.